This T cell receptor beta chain was identified in a study of early T cells in non-severe SARS-CoV-2 infection. Study at large: Alpha and beta chains were unpaired, from unsorted whole-blood bulk RNA.

Molecules of cDNA were individually given unique molecular identifiers that were attached to them. In TCRdb, the 5' RACE reads were re-called with MiXCR into one record per CDR3 protein. The table records around 67,000 distinct CDR3 sequences, around an eighth of them present only once. Study conclusions and caveats: VDJdb matching skewed toward anti-spike CD8 responses, missing private and CD4 specificities.

The CDR3 is 15 residues long. V lost 5 bases, J lost 5 bases, and 8 bases stayed unmatched. CDR1 is MDHEN and CDR2 is SYDVKM in the germline V gene. This clonotype has at least ten counts. Antigen unknown. Material for sequencing was whole blood. The TCR sequence derives from an adult who was a healthcare worker with PCR-confirmed SARS-CoV-2 infection or an uninfected control (not recorded which). This chain uses TRBV28 with TRBJ2-2, with 7 bases that match TRBD1. CDR3 nucleotide sequence: TGTGCCAGCAGTATTCGACAGGGTTGGACCGGGGAGCTGTTTTTT. Its protein product is CASSIRQGWTGELFF. The variable domain in full, with the rest retrieved from reference TRBV28 and TRBJ2-2, is DVKVTQSSRYLVKRTGEKVFLECVQDMDHENMFWYRQDPGLGLRLIYFSYDVKMKEKGDIPEGYSVSREKKERFSLILESASTNQTSMYLCASSIRQGWTGELFFGEGSRLTVL.